The 10 T cell receptor beta chains below all came from one sample that was sequenced in a study of blood T cell repertoires in COVID-19. Method: immunoSEQ multiplex PCR; TCRdb's copy keeps in-frame clones and lacks some. Here the sample spans about 290,000 clones, 86% being singletons. The sample consisted of peripheral blood. These receptors originate from a woman aged 25 to 39 with active or convalescent COVID-19.

This clone occurred once. The gene calls are TRBV19 and TRBJ2-7, with D maybe TRBD2 (5 bases). Germline CDR1 LNHDA, CDR2 SQIVND (reference sequence). The CDR3 extends over 14 amino acids. V shed 7 bases and J shed 4 bases, with 17 bases lying between them. The CDR3 DNA reads as TGTGCCAGTAATCCCCATGGAGGCGGGTACGAGCAGTACTTC. It specifies CASNPHGGGYEQYF.

The rearrangement links TRBV12-3 or TRBV12-4 to TRBJ2-4; 8 bases agree with TRBD1. This CDR3 region has 11 residues. The trim removed 5 bases at V and 11 bases at J, leaving 2 bases unmatched. Here the CDR3 reads CASSTTGVQYF. In DNA, the CDR3 is TGTGCCAGCAGTACGACAGGGGTTCAGTACTTC.

This clone was detected only once. The rearrangement links TRBV4-1 to TRBJ2-1, with a tentative D call TRBD1 (5 bases). CDR1 and CDR2 (germline): MGHRA, YSYEKL. This CDR3 has 17 residues. The ends were cut back, 3 bases at V and 1 base at J, with 16 bases in the middle. The CDR3 here is CASSHLGQVRSYNEQFF. The CDR3 coding sequence is TGCGCCAGCAGCCACCTCGGACAAGTTCGGTCCTACAATGAGCAGTTCTTC.

The J gene is TRBJ2-7, the V gene TRBV29-1; 8 bases map to TRBD1. The CDR3 totals 12 residues. Germline V lookup: CDR1 SQVTM, CDR2 ANQGSEA. The V and J ends lost 4 bases and 1 base, in that order; junction bases with no gene match: 0. The CDR3 here is CSVGQGSYEQYF. The CDR3 coding sequence is TGCAGCGTTGGACAGGGGTCCTACGAGCAGTACTTC.

The rearrangement joins TRBV18 to TRBJ1-4; 7 nucleotides match TRBD1. In germline, CDR1 is KGHSH, CDR2 LQKENI. V was pared by 5 bases and J by 0 bases, with 3 bases of the junction left unmatched. CDR3 size: 15 residues. The CDR3 sequence is CASSRDSPTNEKLFF. The CDR3 DNA follows: TGTGCCAGCTCAAGGGACAGCCCAACTAATGAAAAACTGTTTTTT.

The CDR3 DNA sequence: TGTGCCAGCAGTGAAGTGGGGGGTCGGATCACAGATACGCAGTATTTT. Its protein is CASSEVGGRITDTQYF. The chain carries TRBV6-1 and TRBJ2-3; D is possibly TRBD2 (6 bases). V lost 1 base and J lost 2, with 13 bases in between. The length of the CDR3 is 16 residues. Germline CDR1 and CDR2: MNHNS and SASEGT.

The chain uses TRBV5-4 and TRBJ2-3; D is uncertain. Germline loops: CDR1 SGHNT, CDR2 YYREEE (reference sequence). This CDR3 has 12 residues. Trimming stripped 2 bases from V and 14 bases from J, with 15 bases between. The CDR3 region has the DNA TGTGCCAGCAGCTTAGGAGACTCCTCTGTGTATTTT. Protein: CASSLGDSSVYF.

The J gene is TRBJ1-1, the V gene TRBV14, with D possibly matching TRBD1 (6 bases). The CDR3 is made up of 17 amino acids. V shed 1 base and J shed 1 base, with 16 bases lying between them. CDR1 is SGHDN and CDR2 is FVKESK in the germline V gene. The CDR3 reads CASSQGGQFRANTEAFF. The CDR3 DNA follows: TGTGCCAGCAGCCAAGGAGGACAGTTTCGGGCGAACACTGAAGCTTTCTTT.

The rearrangement joins TRBV20-1 to TRBJ2-7; 7 bases fit TRBD2. This CDR3 is built from 11 residues. CDR1 and CDR2 (germline): DFQATT, SNEGSKA (reference sequence). V trimming: 5 bases; J trimming: 3 bases; junction bases outside the gene matches: 1. CDR3 sequence: CSARTSYEQYF. CDR3 nucleotides: TGCAGTGCTCGGACTAGCTACGAGCAGTACTTC.

The chain is built from TRBV5-1 and TRBJ2-3; 9 bases are shared with TRBD1. Germline-derived CDR1 and CDR2 are SGHRS and YFSETQ. J was trimmed by 2 bases and V by 7 bases; bases with no gene match: 11. This CDR3 region has 16 residues. The CDR3 is CASGLYGTGNTDTQYF. The CDR3 nucleotides read TGCGCCAGCGGACTTTACGGGACAGGGAACACAGATACGCAGTATTTT.